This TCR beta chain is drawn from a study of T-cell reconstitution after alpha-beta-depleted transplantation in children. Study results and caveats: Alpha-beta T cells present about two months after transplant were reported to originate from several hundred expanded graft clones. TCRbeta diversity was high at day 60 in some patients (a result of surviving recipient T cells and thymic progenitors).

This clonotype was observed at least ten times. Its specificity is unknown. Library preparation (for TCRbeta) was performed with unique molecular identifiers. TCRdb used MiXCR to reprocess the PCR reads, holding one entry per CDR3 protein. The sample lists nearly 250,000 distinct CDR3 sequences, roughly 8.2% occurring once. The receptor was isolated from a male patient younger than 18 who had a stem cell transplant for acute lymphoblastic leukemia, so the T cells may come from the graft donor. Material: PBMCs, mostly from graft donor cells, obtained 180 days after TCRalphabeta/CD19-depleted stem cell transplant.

CDR3 amino acids: CASAGLQTYEQYF. The CDR3 bases are TGTGCCAGCGCGGGACTCCAGACCTACGAGCAGTACTTC. The genes are TRBV5-5 and TRBJ2-7, with TRBD2 as a possible D gene (6 bases). Deletions cut 7 bases from V and 2 bases from J, with 13 bases between. CDR1 and CDR2 (germline): SGHKS, YYEKEE (reference sequence). The CDR3 totals 13 residues. The variable domain in full, with the rest retrieved from reference TRBV5-5 and TRBJ2-7, is DAGVTQSPTHLIKTRGQQVTLRCSPISGHKSVSWYQQVLGQGPQFIFQYYEKEERGRGNFPDRFSARQFPNYSSELNVNALLLGDSALYLCASAGLQTYEQYFGPGTRLTVT.